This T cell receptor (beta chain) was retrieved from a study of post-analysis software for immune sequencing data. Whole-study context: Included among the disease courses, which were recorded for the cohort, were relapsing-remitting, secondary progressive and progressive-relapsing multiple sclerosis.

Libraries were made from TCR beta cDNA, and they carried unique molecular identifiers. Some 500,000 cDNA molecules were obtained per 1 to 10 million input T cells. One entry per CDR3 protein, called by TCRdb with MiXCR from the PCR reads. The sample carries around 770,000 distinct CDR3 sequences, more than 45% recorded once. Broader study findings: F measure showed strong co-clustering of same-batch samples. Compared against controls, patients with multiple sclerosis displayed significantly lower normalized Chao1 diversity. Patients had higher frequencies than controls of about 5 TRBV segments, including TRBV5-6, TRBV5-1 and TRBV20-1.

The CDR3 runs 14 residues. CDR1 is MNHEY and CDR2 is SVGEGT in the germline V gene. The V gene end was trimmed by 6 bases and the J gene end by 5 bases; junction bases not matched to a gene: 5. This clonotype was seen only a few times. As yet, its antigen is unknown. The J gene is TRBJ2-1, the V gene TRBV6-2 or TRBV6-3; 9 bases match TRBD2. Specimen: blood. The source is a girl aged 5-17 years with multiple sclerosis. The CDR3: CASREREANNEQFF. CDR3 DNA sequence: TGTGCCAGCAGGGAGCGGGAGGCCAACAATGAGCAGTTCTTC.